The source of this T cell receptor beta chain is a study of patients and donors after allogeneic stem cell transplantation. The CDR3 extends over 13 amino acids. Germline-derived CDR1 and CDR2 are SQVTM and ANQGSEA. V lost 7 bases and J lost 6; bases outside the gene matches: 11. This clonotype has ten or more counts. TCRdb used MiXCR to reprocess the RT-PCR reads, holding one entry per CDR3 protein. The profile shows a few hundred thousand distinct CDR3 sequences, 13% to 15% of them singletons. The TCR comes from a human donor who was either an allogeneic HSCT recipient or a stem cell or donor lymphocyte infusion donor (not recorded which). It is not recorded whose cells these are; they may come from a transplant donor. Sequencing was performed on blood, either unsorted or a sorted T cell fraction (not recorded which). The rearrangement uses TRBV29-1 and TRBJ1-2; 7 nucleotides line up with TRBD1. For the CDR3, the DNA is TGCAGCGCCCGAGGGGGGACAGATCATGGCTACACCTTC. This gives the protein CSARGGTDHGYTF.